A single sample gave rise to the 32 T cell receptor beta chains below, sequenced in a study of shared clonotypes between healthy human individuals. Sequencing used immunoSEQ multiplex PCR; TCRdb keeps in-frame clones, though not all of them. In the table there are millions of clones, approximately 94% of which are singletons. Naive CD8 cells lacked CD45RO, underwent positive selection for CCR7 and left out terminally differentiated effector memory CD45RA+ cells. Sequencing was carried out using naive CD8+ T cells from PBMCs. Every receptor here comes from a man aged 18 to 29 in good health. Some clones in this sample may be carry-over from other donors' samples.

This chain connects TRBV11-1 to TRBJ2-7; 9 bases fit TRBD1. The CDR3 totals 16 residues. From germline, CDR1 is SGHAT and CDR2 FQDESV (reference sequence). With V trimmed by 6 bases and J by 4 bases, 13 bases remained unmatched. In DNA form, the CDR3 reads TGTGCCAGCAGTTTAACAGGGGGCGCAGGGGGGTACGAGCAGTACTTC. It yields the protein CASSLTGGAGGYEQYF.

The CDR3 region has the DNA TGTGCCAGCAGCTTGGGTGACAGGCCTATTCCTTACGAGCAGTACTTC. Translated, it gives CASSLGDRPIPYEQYF. The chain employs TRBV5-5 and TRBJ2-7, with D possibly being TRBD1 (6 bases). Germline CDR1 and CDR2: SGHKS and YYEKEE (reference sequence). The CDR3 sequence is 16 residues long. Trimming took 0 bases from V and 4 from J, leaving 17 bases between them.

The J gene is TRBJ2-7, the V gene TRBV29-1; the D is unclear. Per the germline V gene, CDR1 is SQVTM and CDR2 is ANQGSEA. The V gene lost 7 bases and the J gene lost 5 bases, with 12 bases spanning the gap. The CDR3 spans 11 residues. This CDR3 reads CSARAPDEQYF. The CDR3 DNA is TGCAGCGCCCGGGCCCCGGACGAGCAGTACTTC.

CDR3: CAISEKGTYEQYF. CDR3 sequence (DNA): TGTGCCATCAGTGAAAAGGGAACCTACGAGCAGTACTTC. This rearrangement joins TRBV10-3 to TRBJ2-7; the D is unclear. This CDR3 is built from 13 residues. Germline values: CDR1 ENHRY, CDR2 SYGVKD. Trimming removed 3 bases at V and 2 bases at J, with 8 bases between.

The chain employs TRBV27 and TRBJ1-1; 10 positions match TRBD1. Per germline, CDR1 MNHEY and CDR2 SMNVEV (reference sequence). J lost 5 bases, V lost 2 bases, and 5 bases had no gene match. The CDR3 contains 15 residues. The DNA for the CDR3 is TGTGCCAGCAGTTTAACGCGGACAGGGGGTACTGAAGCTTTCTTT. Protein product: CASSLTRTGGTEAFF.

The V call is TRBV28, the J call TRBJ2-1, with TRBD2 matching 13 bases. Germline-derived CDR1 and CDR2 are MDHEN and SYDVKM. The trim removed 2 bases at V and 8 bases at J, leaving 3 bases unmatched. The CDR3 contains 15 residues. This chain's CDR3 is CASSLGTSGKYEQFF. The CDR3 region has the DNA TGTGCCAGCAGTTTAGGGACTAGCGGGAAATATGAGCAGTTCTTC.

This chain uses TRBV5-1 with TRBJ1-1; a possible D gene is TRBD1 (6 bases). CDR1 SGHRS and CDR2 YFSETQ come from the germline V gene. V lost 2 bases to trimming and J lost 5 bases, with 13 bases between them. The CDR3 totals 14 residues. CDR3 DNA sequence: TGCGCCAGCAGCTTTACAGGGTCATTAACTGAAGCTTTCTTT. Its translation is CASSFTGSLTEAFF.

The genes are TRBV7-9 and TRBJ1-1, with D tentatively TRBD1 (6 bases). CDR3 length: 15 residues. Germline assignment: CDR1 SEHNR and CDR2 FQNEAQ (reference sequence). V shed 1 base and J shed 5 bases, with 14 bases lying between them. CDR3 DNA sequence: TGTGCCAGCAGCTTAGAAGTGGGGGCGTGGACTGAAGCTTTCTTT. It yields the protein CASSLEVGAWTEAFF.

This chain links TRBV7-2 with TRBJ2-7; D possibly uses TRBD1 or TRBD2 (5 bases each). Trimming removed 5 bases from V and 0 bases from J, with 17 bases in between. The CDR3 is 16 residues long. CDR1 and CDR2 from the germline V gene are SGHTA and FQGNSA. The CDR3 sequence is CASSLDGAILSYEQYF. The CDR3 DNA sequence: TGTGCCAGCAGCCTAGACGGGGCTATCCTCTCCTACGAGCAGTACTTC.

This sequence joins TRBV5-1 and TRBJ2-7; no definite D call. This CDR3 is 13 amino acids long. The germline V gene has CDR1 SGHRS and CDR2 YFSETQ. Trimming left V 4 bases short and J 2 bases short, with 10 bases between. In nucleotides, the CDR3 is TGCGCCAGCAGCCCCCCTGAGACCTACGAGCAGTACTTC. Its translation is CASSPPETYEQYF.

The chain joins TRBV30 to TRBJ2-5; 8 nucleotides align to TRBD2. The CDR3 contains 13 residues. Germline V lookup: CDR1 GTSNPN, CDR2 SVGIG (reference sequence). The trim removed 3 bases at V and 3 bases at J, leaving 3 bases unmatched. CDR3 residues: CAWSRAGEETQYF. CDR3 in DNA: TGTGCCTGGAGCAGAGCGGGAGAAGAGACCCAGTACTTC.

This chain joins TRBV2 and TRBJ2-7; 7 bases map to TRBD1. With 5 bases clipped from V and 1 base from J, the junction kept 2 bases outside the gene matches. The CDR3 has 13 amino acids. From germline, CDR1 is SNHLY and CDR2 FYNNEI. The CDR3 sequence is CASSWDRSYEQYF. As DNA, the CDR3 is TGTGCCAGCAGTTGGGACAGATCCTACGAGCAGTACTTC.

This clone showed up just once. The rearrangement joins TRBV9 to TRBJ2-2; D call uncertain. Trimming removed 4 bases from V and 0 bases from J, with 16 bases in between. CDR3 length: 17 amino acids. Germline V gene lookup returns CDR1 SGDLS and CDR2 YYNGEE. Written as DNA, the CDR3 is TGTGCCAGCAGCACCCCCTCCGTGGGATCGAACACCGGGGAGCTGTTTTTT. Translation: CASSTPSVGSNTGELFF. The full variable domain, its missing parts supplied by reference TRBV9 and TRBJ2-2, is DSGVTQTPKHLITATGQRVTLRCSPRSGDLSVYWYQQSLDQGLQFLIQYYNGEERAKGNILERFSAQQFPDLHSELNLSSLELGDSALYFCASSTPSVGSNTGELFFGEGSRLTVL.

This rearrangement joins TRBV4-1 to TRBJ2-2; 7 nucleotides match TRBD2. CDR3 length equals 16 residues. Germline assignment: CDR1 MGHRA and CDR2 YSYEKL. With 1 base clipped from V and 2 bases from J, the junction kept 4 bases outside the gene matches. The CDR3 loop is CASSQGAGLNTGELFF. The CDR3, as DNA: TGCGCCAGCAGCCAAGGAGCGGGATTAAACACCGGGGAGCTGTTTTTT.

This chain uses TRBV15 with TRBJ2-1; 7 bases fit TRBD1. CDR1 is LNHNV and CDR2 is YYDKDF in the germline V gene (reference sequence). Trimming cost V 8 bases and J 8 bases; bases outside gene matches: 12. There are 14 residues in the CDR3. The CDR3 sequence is CATGVGTALDEQFF. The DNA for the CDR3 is TGTGCCACCGGAGTAGGGACAGCGCTCGATGAGCAGTTCTTC. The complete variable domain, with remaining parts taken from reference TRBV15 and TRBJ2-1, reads DAMVIQNPRYQVTQFGKPVTLSCSQTLNHNVMYWYQQKSSQAPKLLFHYYDKDFNNEADTPDNFQSRRPNTSFCFLDIRSPGLGDTAMYLCATGVGTALDEQFFGPGTRLTVL.

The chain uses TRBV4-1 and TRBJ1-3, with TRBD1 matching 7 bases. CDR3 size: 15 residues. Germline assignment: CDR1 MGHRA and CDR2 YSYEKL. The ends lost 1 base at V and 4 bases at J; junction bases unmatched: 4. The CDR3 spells CASSQVARGGNTIYF. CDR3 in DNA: TGCGCCAGCAGCCAAGTTGCCAGGGGGGGAAACACCATATATTTT.

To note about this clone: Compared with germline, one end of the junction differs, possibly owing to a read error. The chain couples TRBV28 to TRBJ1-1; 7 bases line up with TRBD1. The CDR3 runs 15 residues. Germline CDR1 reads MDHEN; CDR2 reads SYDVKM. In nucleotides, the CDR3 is TGTGCCAGCAGGGGGAGGGGGCGTTTGAAAACTGAAGCTTTCTTT. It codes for CASRGRGRLKTEAFF.

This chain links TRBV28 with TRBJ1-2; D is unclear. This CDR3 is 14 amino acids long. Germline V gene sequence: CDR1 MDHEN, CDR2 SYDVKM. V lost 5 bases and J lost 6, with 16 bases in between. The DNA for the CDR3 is TGTGCCAGCAGTACCTCCCGGCAACTGGATGGCTACACCTTC. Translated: CASSTSRQLDGYTF.

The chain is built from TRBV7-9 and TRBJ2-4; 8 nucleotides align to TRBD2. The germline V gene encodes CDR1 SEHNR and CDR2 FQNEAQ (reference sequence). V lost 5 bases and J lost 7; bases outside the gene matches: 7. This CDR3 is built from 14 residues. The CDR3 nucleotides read TGTGCCAGCAGCAAAGATCGGGGGGGTAACATTCAGTACTTC. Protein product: CASSKDRGGNIQYF.

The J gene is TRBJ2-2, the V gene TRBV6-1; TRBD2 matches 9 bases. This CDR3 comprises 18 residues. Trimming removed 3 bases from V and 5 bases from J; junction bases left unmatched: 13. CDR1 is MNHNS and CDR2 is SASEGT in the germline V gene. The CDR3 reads CASSEGVGGLAGTGELFF. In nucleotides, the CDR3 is TGTGCCAGCAGTGAGGGGGTAGGGGGACTAGCAGGGACCGGGGAGCTGTTTTTT.

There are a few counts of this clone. This chain's CDR3 is CASSIGDGDYQETQYF. For the CDR3, the DNA is TGTGCCAGTAGTATAGGTGATGGGGATTACCAAGAGACCCAGTACTTC. This sequence joins TRBV19 and TRBJ2-5; D is unresolved. V lost 1 base and J lost 0, with 12 bases in between. CDR3 length equals 16 residues. Germline V lookup: CDR1 LNHDA, CDR2 SQIVND (reference sequence).

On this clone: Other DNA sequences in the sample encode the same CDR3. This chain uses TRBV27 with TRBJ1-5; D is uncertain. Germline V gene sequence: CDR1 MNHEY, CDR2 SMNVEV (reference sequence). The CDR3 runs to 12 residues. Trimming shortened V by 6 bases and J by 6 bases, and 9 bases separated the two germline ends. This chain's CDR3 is CASSSMGQPQHF. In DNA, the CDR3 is TGTGCCAGCAGCTCAATGGGTCAGCCCCAGCATTTT.

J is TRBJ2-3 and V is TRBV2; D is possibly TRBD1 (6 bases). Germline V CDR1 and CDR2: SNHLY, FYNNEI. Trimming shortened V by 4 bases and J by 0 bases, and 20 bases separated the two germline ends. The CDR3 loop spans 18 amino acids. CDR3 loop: CASSGYRGQPLSTDTQYF. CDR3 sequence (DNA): TGTGCCAGCAGTGGGTATAGGGGACAACCTTTAAGCACAGATACGCAGTATTTT.

DNA of the CDR3: TGTGCCAGCAGCTCCGGGGACCAAACTGAAGCTTTCTTT. It translates to CASSSGDQTEAFF. The genes are TRBV9 and TRBJ1-1; maybe TRBD1 (5 bases). V was shortened by 4 bases and J by 5 bases, with 12 bases between the two germline ends. The CDR3 covers 13 residues. Germline values: CDR1 SGDLS, CDR2 YYNGEE.

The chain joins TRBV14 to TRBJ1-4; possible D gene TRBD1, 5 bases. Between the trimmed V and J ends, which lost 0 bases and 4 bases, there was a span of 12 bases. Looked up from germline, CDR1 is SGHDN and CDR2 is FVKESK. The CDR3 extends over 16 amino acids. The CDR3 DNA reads TGTGCCAGCAGCCAAGAAAAGGACACCGTTAATGAAAAACTGTTTTTT. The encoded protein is CASSQEKDTVNEKLFF.

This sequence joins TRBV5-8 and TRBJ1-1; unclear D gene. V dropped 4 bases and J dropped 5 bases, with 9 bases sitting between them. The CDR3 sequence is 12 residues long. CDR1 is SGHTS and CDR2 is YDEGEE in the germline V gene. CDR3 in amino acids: CASSLGWTEAFF. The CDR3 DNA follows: TGTGCCAGCAGCCTAGGGTGGACTGAAGCTTTCTTT. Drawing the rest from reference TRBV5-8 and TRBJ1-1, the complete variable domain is EAGVTQSPTHLIKTRGQQATLRCSPISGHTSVYWYQQALGLGLQFLLWYDEGEERNRGNFPPRFSGRQFPNYSSELNVNALELEDSALYLCASSLGWTEAFFGQGTRLTVV.

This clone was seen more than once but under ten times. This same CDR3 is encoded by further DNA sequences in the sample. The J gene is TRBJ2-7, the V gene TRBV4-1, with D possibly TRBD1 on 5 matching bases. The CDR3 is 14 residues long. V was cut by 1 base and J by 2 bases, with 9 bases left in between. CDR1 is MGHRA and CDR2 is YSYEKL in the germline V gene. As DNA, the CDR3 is TGCGCCAGCAGCCAAGTGGCAGGGCCCTACGAGCAGTACTTC. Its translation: CASSQVAGPYEQYF.

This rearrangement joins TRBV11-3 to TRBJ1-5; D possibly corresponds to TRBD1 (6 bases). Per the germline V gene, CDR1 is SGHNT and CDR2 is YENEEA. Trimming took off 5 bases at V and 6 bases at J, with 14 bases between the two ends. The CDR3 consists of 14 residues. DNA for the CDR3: TGTGCCAGCAGCGCAATCAGGGGAACTCAGCCCCAGCATTTT. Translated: CASSAIRGTQPQHF. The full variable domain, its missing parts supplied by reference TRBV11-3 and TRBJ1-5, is EAGVVQSPRYKIIEKKQPVAFWCNPISGHNTLYWYLQNLGQGPELLIRYENEEAVDDSQLPKDRFSAERLKGVDSTLKIQPAELGDSAVYLCASSAIRGTQPQHFGDGTRLSIL.

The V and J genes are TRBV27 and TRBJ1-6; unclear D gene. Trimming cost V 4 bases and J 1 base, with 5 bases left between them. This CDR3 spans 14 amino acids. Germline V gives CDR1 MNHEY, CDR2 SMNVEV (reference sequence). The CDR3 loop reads CASSWGSYNSPLHF. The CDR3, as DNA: TGTGCCAGCAGTTGGGGATCCTATAATTCACCCCTCCACTTT.

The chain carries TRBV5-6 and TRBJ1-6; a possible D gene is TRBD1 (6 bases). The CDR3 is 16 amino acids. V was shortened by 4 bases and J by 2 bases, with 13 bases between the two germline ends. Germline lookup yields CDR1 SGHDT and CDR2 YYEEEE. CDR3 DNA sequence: TGTGCCAGCAGCCTGGGCAGGGGCGCCTATAATTCACCCCTCCACTTT. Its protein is CASSLGRGAYNSPLHF.

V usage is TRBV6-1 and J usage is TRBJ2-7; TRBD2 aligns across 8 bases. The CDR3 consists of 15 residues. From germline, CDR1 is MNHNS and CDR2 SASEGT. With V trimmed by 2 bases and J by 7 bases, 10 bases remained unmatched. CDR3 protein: CASSERVRGAGEQYF. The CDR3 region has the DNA TGTGCCAGCAGTGAAAGGGTGCGGGGGGCAGGGGAGCAGTACTTC.

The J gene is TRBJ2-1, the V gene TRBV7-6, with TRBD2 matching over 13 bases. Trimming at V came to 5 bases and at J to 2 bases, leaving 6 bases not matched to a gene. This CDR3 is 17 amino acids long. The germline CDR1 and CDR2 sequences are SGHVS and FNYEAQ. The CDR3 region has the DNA TGTGCCAGCAGCCTTTGGACTAGCGGGAGTCCCTACAATGAGCAGTTCTTC. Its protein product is CASSLWTSGSPYNEQFF.